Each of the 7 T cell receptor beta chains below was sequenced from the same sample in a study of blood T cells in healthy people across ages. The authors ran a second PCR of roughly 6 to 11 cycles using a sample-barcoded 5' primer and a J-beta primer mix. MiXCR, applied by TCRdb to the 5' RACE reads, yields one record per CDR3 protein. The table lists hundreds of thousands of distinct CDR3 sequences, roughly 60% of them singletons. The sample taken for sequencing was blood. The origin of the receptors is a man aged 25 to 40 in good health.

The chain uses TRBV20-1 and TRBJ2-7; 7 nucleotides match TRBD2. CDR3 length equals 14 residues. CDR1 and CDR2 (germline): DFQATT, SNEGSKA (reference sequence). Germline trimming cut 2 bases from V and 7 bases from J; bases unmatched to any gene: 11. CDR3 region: CSARRMAGAGEQYF. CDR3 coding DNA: TGCAGTGCTAGAAGGATGGCGGGAGCGGGTGAGCAGTACTTC.

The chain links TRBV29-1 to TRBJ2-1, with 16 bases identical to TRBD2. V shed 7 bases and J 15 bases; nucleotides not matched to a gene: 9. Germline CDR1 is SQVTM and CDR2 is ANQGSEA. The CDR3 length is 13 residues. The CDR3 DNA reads TGCAGCGCCCTGGGACTAGCGGGAGGGCTTCCGTTCTTC. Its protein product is CSALGLAGGLPFF.

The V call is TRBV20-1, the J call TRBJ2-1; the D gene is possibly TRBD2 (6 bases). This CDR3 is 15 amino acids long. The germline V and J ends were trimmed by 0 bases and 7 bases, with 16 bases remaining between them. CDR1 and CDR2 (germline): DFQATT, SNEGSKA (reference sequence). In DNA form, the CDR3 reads TGCAGTGCTAGAGATCGGGTCGGGGCGGGGAATGAGCAGTTCTTC. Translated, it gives CSARDRVGAGNEQFF.

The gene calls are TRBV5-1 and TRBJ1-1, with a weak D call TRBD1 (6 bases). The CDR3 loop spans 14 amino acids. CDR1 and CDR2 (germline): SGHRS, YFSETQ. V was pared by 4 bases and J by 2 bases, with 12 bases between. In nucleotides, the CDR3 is TGCGCCAGCAGCCATGGGACAACCAACACTGAAGCTTTCTTT. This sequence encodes CASSHGTTNTEAFF.

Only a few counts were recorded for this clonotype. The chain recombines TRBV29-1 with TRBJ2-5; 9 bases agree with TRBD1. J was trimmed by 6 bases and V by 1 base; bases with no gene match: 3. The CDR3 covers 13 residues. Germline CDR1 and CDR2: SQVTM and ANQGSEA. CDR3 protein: CSVEVQGAKTQYF. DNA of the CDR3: TGCAGCGTTGAAGTACAGGGGGCAAAGACCCAGTACTTC.

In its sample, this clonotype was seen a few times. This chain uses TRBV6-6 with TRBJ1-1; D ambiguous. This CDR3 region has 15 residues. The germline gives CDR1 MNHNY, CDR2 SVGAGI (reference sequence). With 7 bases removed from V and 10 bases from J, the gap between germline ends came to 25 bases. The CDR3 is CASNKRSSDSKIAFF. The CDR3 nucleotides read TGTGCCAGCAACAAAAGGTCCTCTGACTCGAAGATAGCTTTCTTT.

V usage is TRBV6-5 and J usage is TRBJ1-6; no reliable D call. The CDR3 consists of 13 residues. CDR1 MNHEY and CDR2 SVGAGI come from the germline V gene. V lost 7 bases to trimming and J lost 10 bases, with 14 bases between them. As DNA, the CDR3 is TGTGCCAGCATGGGCCTTACGCGGTCACCCCTCCACTTT. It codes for CASMGLTRSPLHF.